These 28 T cell receptor beta chains share one sample of origin, sequenced in a study of T cells in Graves' hyperthyroidism and ophthalmopathy. TCR beta CDR3 regions were amplified from RNA. A first-round RT-PCR of the TCR CDR3 used the HTBI primer set. In TCRdb, the multiplex PCR reads were re-called with MiXCR into one record per CDR3 protein. The sample yields around 600,000 distinct CDR3 sequences, approximately 16% seen once. Sample: blood. These receptors originate from a woman between 40 and 50 years old with Graves' ophthalmopathy.

This clonotype appeared many times. The genes are TRBV18 and TRBJ1-5, with D tentatively TRBD1 (6 bases). The V gene lost 4 bases and the J gene lost 5 bases, with 12 bases spanning the gap. The germline V gene has CDR1 KGHSH and CDR2 LQKENI. The CDR3 runs to 14 residues. CDR3 amino acids: CASSRGGRDQPQHF. The DNA for the CDR3 is TGTGCCAGCTCACGTGGGGGGCGAGATCAGCCCCAGCATTTT.

This chain connects TRBV27 to TRBJ1-2; weak D call: TRBD1 (5 bases). The CDR3 is 13 residues long. Germline assignment: CDR1 MNHEY and CDR2 SMNVEV (reference sequence). V lost 2 bases, J lost 4 bases, and 8 bases lay in between. For the CDR3, the DNA is TGTGCCAGCAGTTTAAGGGGTTCCTATGGCTACACCTTC. It codes for CASSLRGSYGYTF.

CDR3 residues: CASSFLTGDSSEAFF. CDR3 sequence (DNA): TGTGCCAGCAGCTTTTTGACAGGGGATAGCTCTGAAGCTTTCTTT. The rearrangement uses TRBV7-3 and TRBJ1-1; 8 bases match TRBD1. V gave up 3 bases and J gave up 6 bases; unmatched junction bases: 9. Looked up from germline, CDR1 is SGHTA and CDR2 is FQGTGA. The CDR3 totals 15 residues.

This rearrangement joins TRBV6-1 to TRBJ1-1, with D possibly TRBD1 on 6 matching bases. Germline values: CDR1 MNHNS, CDR2 SASEGT. V was shortened by 8 bases and J by 8 bases, with 27 bases between the two germline ends. This CDR3 has 16 amino acids. In DNA form, the CDR3 reads TGTGCCAGCCGTTCGGGGCTCCTCGGCCCAGGGGAGGAAGCTTTCTTT. Protein: CASRSGLLGPGEEAFF.

This clonotype was seen many times. The CDR3 DNA is TGTGCCAGCAGTTCGAGCCCGGAATTCACTGAAGCTTTCTTT. Its protein is CASSSSPEFTEAFF. V usage is TRBV5-8 and J usage is TRBJ1-1; D unresolved. The CDR3 totals 14 residues. The V gene lost 5 bases and the J gene lost 4 bases, with 15 bases spanning the gap. CDR1 and CDR2 from the germline V gene are SGHTS and YDEGEE.

This clonotype was counted at least ten times. The V gene is TRBV28, the J gene TRBJ2-2; unclear D gene. The CDR3 is 13 residues long. V was pared by 7 bases and J by 9 bases, with 15 bases between. Germline CDR1 reads MDHEN; CDR2 reads SYDVKM. CDR3 sequence (DNA): TGTGCCAGCACCGTAGGGCTGCACCGGGAGCTGTTTTTT. Its translation is CASTVGLHRELFF. The variable domain in full, with the rest retrieved from reference TRBV28 and TRBJ2-2, is DVKVTQSSRYLVKRTGEKVFLECVQDMDHENMFWYRQDPGLGLRLIYFSYDVKMKEKGDIPEGYSVSREKKERFSLILESASTNQTSMYLCASTVGLHRELFFGEGSRLTVL.

This clonotype has at least ten counts. The chain links TRBV20-1 to TRBJ2-1, with TRBD2 matching over 7 bases. CDR3 length: 17 residues. Germline V CDR1 and CDR2: DFQATT, SNEGSKA (reference sequence). J gave up 4 bases and V 3 bases, and 15 bases lay outside the gene matches. The CDR3 protein is CSASTLALAAPYNEQFF. In DNA form, the CDR3 reads TGCAGTGCTAGCACACTGGCGCTAGCGGCCCCGTACAATGAGCAGTTCTTC.

CDR3 sequence reads: CASSYAFQEFF. The CDR3 DNA sequence: TGTGCCAGCAGTTATGCGTTCCAGGAGTTTTTT. J is TRBJ2-2 and V is TRBV6-9, with D uncertain. Germline CDR1 MNHGY, CDR2 SVAAGI. The V gene lost 2 bases and the J gene lost 16 bases, with 11 bases spanning the gap. This CDR3 is 11 amino acids long.

This clonotype was seen a few times. The J gene is TRBJ2-3, the V gene TRBV20-1, with a weak D call TRBD2 (6 bases). V lost 6 bases to trimming and J lost 5 bases, with 15 bases between them. This CDR3 is 13 amino acids long. CDR1 is DFQATT, CDR2 SNEGSKA, per germline (reference sequence). DNA for the CDR3: TGCAGTGCGTCCGGGAGATTTGGAGATACGCAGTATTTT. It translates to CSASGRFGDTQYF.

This clonotype was detected ten times or more. The chain links TRBV2 to TRBJ2-5, with TRBD1 identical over 8 bases. The V gene end was trimmed by 6 bases and the J gene end by 1 base; junction bases not matched to a gene: 4. The CDR3 covers 14 residues. Germline lookup yields CDR1 SNHLY and CDR2 FYNNEI. CDR3 bases: TGTGCCAGCAGGAGGGACAGGAGCCAAGAGACCCAGTACTTC. Translated, it gives CASRRDRSQETQYF.

This clonotype was recorded many times. V usage is TRBV18 and J usage is TRBJ2-2; D not certain. The CDR3 consists of 12 residues. Per germline, CDR1 KGHSH and CDR2 LQKENI. V dropped 5 bases and J dropped 7 bases, with 8 bases sitting between them. DNA for the CDR3: TGTGCCAGCTCAAACTATTTCGGGGAGCTGTTTTTT. Protein sequence: CASSNYFGELFF.

A remark on this clonotype: This could be a read error, since a much larger clone is one nucleotide away. The rearrangement joins TRBV28 to TRBJ2-2, with D uncertain. Germline lookup yields CDR1 MDHEN and CDR2 SYDVKM. The CDR3 length is 13 residues. CDR3 nucleotide sequence: TGTGCCGGCAGTGTACTAAACACCGGGGAGCTGTTTTTT. It encodes CAGSVLNTGELFF.

Ten or more counts support this clonotype. V gene TRBV7-9 combines with J gene TRBJ1-2, with D possibly matching TRBD1 (6 bases). The CDR3 sequence is 15 residues long. Per the germline V gene, CDR1 is SEHNR and CDR2 is FQNEAQ (reference sequence). V shed 5 bases and J shed 1 base, with 14 bases lying between them. The CDR3 loop is CASSPRGAYNYGYTF. In DNA form, the CDR3 reads TGTGCCAGCAGCCCACGGGGGGCGTATAACTATGGCTACACCTTC. The entire variable domain, with the rest obtained from reference TRBV7-9 and TRBJ1-2, is as follows: DTGVSQNPRHKITKRGQNVTFRCDPISEHNRLYWYRQTLGQGPEFLTYFQNEAQLEKSRLLSDRFSAERPKGSFSTLEIQRTEQGDSAMYLCASSPRGAYNYGYTFGSGTRLTVV.

This clonotype was found many times. J is TRBJ1-4 and V is TRBV27; D perhaps matches TRBD1 (5 bases). From germline, CDR1 is MNHEY and CDR2 SMNVEV (reference sequence). This CDR3 is built from 20 residues. V was cut by 5 bases and J by 3 bases, with 28 bases left in between. The DNA for the CDR3 is TGTGCCAGCAGTCCCAACCGAATGCGGACGGGGGGTCGATCTAATGAAAAACTGTTTTTT. Translation gives CASSPNRMRTGGRSNEKLFF.

The J gene is TRBJ2-5, the V gene TRBV20-1; tentative D call: TRBD1 (6 bases). The CDR3 runs 12 residues. The germline CDR1 and CDR2 sequences are DFQATT and SNEGSKA (reference sequence). Trimming took 6 bases from V and 6 from J, leaving 14 bases between them. CDR3 residues: CSAQQGLKTQYF. DNA for the CDR3: TGCAGTGCCCAACAGGGCTTGAAGACCCAGTACTTC.

This clonotype came up many times. The chain carries TRBV18 and TRBJ2-3, with 7 positions matching TRBD2. With V trimmed by 6 bases and J by 4 bases, 13 bases remained unmatched. The germline V gene has CDR1 KGHSH and CDR2 LQKENI. The CDR3 consists of 16 residues. The CDR3 sequence: CASSATLASRADTQYF. Here the CDR3 DNA reads TGTGCCAGCTCCGCCACACTAGCGTCCCGCGCAGATACGCAGTATTTT.

In this sample, this clonotype turned up a few times. The genes are TRBV10-2 and TRBJ2-2, with D perhaps TRBD1 (5 bases). Germline V gene data show CDR1 as WSHSY and CDR2 as SAAADI. The V and J ends lost 0 bases and 1 base respectively, with 12 bases between them. This CDR3 has 17 amino acids. Here the CDR3 reads CASSESGLWRNTGELFF. CDR3 in DNA: TGCGCCAGCAGTGAGTCGGGGCTCTGGCGGAACACCGGGGAGCTGTTTTTT.

V usage is TRBV28 and J usage is TRBJ2-1; D may be TRBD2 (6 bases). Germline CDR1 is MDHEN and CDR2 is SYDVKM. The CDR3 has 16 residues. The V gene lost 1 base and the J gene lost 8 bases, with 18 bases spanning the gap. The chain's CDR3 is CASSLFGRRSRDEQFF. In DNA, the CDR3 is TGTGCCAGCAGTTTATTCGGGAGAAGGTCGAGGGATGAGCAGTTCTTC. The complete variable domain, with remaining parts taken from reference TRBV28 and TRBJ2-1, reads DVKVTQSSRYLVKRTGEKVFLECVQDMDHENMFWYRQDPGLGLRLIYFSYDVKMKEKGDIPEGYSVSREKKERFSLILESASTNQTSMYLCASSLFGRRSRDEQFFGPGTRLTVL.

This clonotype was recorded at least ten times. The chain combines TRBV3-1 with TRBJ2-7; D is ambiguous. The CDR3 has 13 residues. Germline lookup yields CDR1 LGHDT and CDR2 YNNKEL (reference sequence). With 0 bases removed from V and 6 bases from J, the gap between germline ends came to 9 bases. CDR3 loop: CASSQEGNGEQYF. CDR3 coding DNA: TGTGCCAGCAGCCAAGAGGGGAACGGCGAGCAGTACTTC.

In this sample, this clonotype turned up many times. This chain joins TRBV30 and TRBJ1-1; tentatively, D is TRBD1 (6 bases). The CDR3 sequence is 13 residues long. V lost 8 bases, J lost 1 base, and 14 bases lay in between. The germline V gene encodes CDR1 GTSNPN and CDR2 SVGIG (reference sequence). CDR3 sequence: CARSTGPNTEAFF. CDR3 in DNA: TGTGCCCGGTCGACAGGCCCGAACACTGAAGCTTTCTTT.

This clonotype was seen repeatedly, ten times or more. The rearrangement links TRBV5-1 to TRBJ2-1; 10 bases line up with TRBD2. CDR3 length: 16 residues. CDR1 is SGHRS, CDR2 YFSETQ, per germline. Trimming at V came to 0 bases and at J to 4 bases, leaving 4 bases not matched to a gene. Written as DNA, the CDR3 is TGCGCCAGCAGCTTGGGGCTAGCGGGAGTTTACAATGAGCAGTTCTTC. Translated, it gives CASSLGLAGVYNEQFF.

The chain couples TRBV27 to TRBJ1-5, with 11 bases aligning to TRBD1. CDR1 and CDR2 from the germline V gene are MNHEY and SMNVEV (reference sequence). The ends lost 8 bases at V and 1 base at J; junction bases unmatched: 16. The CDR3 is 19 amino acids. The CDR3 loop reads CASSPLGQGELGSNQPQHF. For the CDR3, the DNA is TGTGCCAGCTCACCACTGGGACAGGGGGAATTGGGAAGCAATCAGCCCCAGCATTTT.

This clonotype was recorded at least ten times. J is TRBJ2-1 and V is TRBV7-9; D might be TRBD2 (6 bases). Between the trimmed V and J ends, which lost 4 bases and 11 bases, there was a span of 21 bases. The CDR3 is made up of 15 amino acids. Germline lookup yields CDR1 SEHNR and CDR2 FQNEAQ (reference sequence). The DNA of the CDR3 is TGTGCCAGCAGCTCCACAGACCGGGACTCCCATAAGCAGTTCTTC. Encoded protein: CASSSTDRDSHKQFF.

This clonotype occurred many times. This chain connects TRBV24-1 to TRBJ2-7; 11 positions match TRBD2. J lost 4 bases, V lost 4 bases, and 5 bases had no gene match. Germline V gene data show CDR1 as KGHDR and CDR2 as SFDVKD. The CDR3 covers 15 residues. The CDR3 sequence: CATSDPTSGNYEQYF. The CDR3 nucleotides are TGTGCCACCAGTGACCCGACTAGCGGGAATTACGAGCAGTACTTC.

Only a few counts were recorded for this clonotype. This chain uses TRBV3-1 with TRBJ2-2, with TRBD1 as a possible D gene (6 bases). V was clipped by 4 bases and J by 2 bases, with 14 bases between them. Germline V CDR1 and CDR2: LGHDT, YNNKEL (reference sequence). The CDR3 has 16 amino acids. CDR3 in amino acids: CASSPTGTKNTGELFF. CDR3 DNA: TGTGCCAGCAGCCCCACCGGGACAAAAAACACCGGGGAGCTGTTTTTT.

As regards this clonotype: This may be a read error, as it is one base from a much larger clone. The rearrangement joins TRBV20-1 to TRBJ2-3, with D possibly being TRBD1 (5 bases). Germline V gene lookup returns CDR1 DFQATT and CDR2 SNEGSKA (reference sequence). The CDR3 totals 14 residues. The DNA of the CDR3 is TGCAGTGCTAGAGACCCCAAAACCACAGGTACGCAGTATTTT. Residues: CSARDPKTTGTQYF.

This clonotype was detected ten times or more. CDR3 sequence (DNA): TGCAGTGCTAGAGAAGAAGAGGGATCGGAATACGAGCAGTACTTC. Translated, it gives CSAREEEGSEYEQYF. The chain joins TRBV20-1 to TRBJ2-7, with D perhaps matching TRBD2 (5 bases). CDR1 DFQATT and CDR2 SNEGSKA come from the germline V gene (reference sequence). The CDR3 totals 15 residues. Trimming stripped 0 bases from V and 4 bases from J, with 16 bases between.

This clonotype was counted at least ten times. CDR3 protein: CASSPGGANEQYF. The CDR3 DNA sequence: TGCGCCAGCAGCCCCGGGGGAGCCAACGAGCAGTACTTC. This chain joins TRBV5-1 and TRBJ2-7; possible D gene TRBD2, 6 bases. V was cut by 4 bases and J by 5 bases, with 13 bases left in between. The CDR3 totals 13 residues. Germline CDR1 is SGHRS and CDR2 is YFSETQ.